A selection of T cell receptor beta chains follows, all from one sample in a study of T cells in Graves' hyperthyroidism and ophthalmopathy. TCRdb ran MiXCR on the multiplex PCR reads and lists one entry per CDR3 protein. The table includes roughly 740,000 distinct CDR3 sequences, around 15% detected once. Input material: blood. These receptors were taken from a man aged 18 to 30 with Graves' hyperthyroidism. Both conserved end residues are part of each CDR3. Fields, in order: V gene, D gene, J gene, clone size, CDR3 DNA, CDR3 protein. A D gene is named only where the DNA matches it firmly. Size is omitted from some rows. Given values are once, few, many or a class for expanded clones.

TRBV7-9,.,TRBJ2-5,few,TGTGCCAGCAGCTTATTAGGGGGGACGGGGACCCAGTACTTC,CASSLLGGTGTQYF
TRBV6-9,.,TRBJ1-3,few,TGTGCCAGCAGTTCCCCCGGGGATTCAGGAAACACCATATATTTT,CASSSPGDSGNTIYF
TRBV24-1,.,TRBJ2-7,few,TGTGCCACCAGTGATACTACAGACTGGCCCTACGAGCAGTACTTC,CATSDTTDWPYEQYF
TRBV7-9,.,TRBJ2-3,.,TGTGCCACGAGTGGGGCAGATACGCAGTATTTT,CATSGADTQYF
TRBV12-3/TRBV12-4,.,TRBJ2-1,.,TGTGCCAGCAGCTCTGATCTAGCGAGGTACAATGAGCAGTTCTTC,CASSSDLARYNEQFF
TRBV2,.,TRBJ2-3,.,TGTGCCAGCAGTGAATTTTCCACAGATACGCAGTATTTT,CASSEFSTDTQYF
TRBV3-1,TRBD2,TRBJ2-1,.,TGTGCCAGCAGCCAGACTAGCGGGAGGGAACACAATGAGCAGTTCTTC,CASSQTSGREHNEQFF
TRBV4-3,.,TRBJ1-5,.,TGCGCCAGCAGCCAAGATGAGGGCTTTATTGGGATTTCGCCCCAGCATTTT,CASSQDEGFIGISPQHF
TRBV25-1,TRBD2,TRBJ2-4,once,TGTGCCAGCAGTACACTAGCGGAAGAAGCCAAAAACATTCAGTACTTC,CASSTLAEEAKNIQYF
TRBV28,.,TRBJ2-3,many,TGTGCCAGCATAGGGGCCACAGATACGCAGTATTTT,CASIGATDTQYF
TRBV30,TRBD2,TRBJ2-1,.,TGTGCTGAGGGACTAGCGGGAGATGGTGGGGCCTACAATGAGCAGTTCTTC,CAEGLAGDGGAYNEQFF
TRBV20-1,TRBD2,TRBJ2-7,.,TGCAGTGCTAGAGTCCGGTCTAGCGGGAGTGGGGCCTACGAGCAGTACTTC,CSARVRSSGSGAYEQYF
TRBV14,.,TRBJ2-2,.,TGTGCCAGCAGCCATTCCACCGGGGAGCTGTTTTTT,CASSHSTGELFF
TRBV6-1,.,TRBJ2-2,once,TGTGCCAGCAGTGGAAGCCCAGGGGCAACCGGGGAGCTGTTTTTT,CASSGSPGATGELFF
TRBV18,TRBD2,TRBJ2-3,.,TGTGCCAGCTCACCGTCGCTAGCGGGAGTCACAGATACGCAGTATTTT,CASSPSLAGVTDTQYF
TRBV6-1,.,TRBJ1-3,.,TGTGCCACCCTCCCCGGGCGGGGAAACACCATATATTTT,CATLPGRGNTIYF
TRBV4-1,.,TRBJ1-4,.,TGCGCCAGCAGCCAAGATAACAGGGTTAATGAAAAACTGTTTTTT,CASSQDNRVNEKLFF
TRBV12-3/TRBV12-4,.,TRBJ2-5,many,TGTGCCAGCAGTTTAACAGGGATGGAGACCCAGTACTTC,CASSLTGMETQYF
TRBV12-5,.,TRBJ1-1,many,TGTGCTAGTGGTCCCTGGCTGATAGAAGCTTTCTTT,CASGPWLIEAFF
TRBV6-1,.,TRBJ1-5,.,TGTGCCTCCAAAAAAGGAGGAGGACAGCCCCAGCATTTT,CASKKGGGQPQHF
TRBV28,.,TRBJ2-3,many,TGTGCCAGCAGTCCCCGCCCGGGGAAGGGTGGGGATACGCAGTATTTT,CASSPRPGKGGDTQYF
TRBV12-3/TRBV12-4,TRBD2,TRBJ2-2,many,TGTGCCAGCAGCACGACTAGCGGGAGCCCACTAAACACCGGGGAGCTGTTTTTT,CASSTTSGSPLNTGELFF
TRBV12-5,.,TRBJ2-5,.,TGTGCTAGTGCCCCGGGGAGAGAGACCCAGTACTTC,CASAPGRETQYF
TRBV20-1,TRBD2,TRBJ2-3,many,TGCAGTGGAATAGCGGGAGATAGCGATACGCAGTATTTT,CSGIAGDSDTQYF
TRBV30,.,TRBJ2-1,many,TGTGCCTGGAGCGTTGAGGGCGGCAATGAGCAGTTCTTC,CAWSVEGGNEQFF
TRBV4-2,.,TRBJ1-5,.,TGTGCCAGCAGCCAAGATGAGGAAGGGCGGAGCAATCAGCCCCAGCATTTT,CASSQDEEGRSNQPQHF
TRBV13,TRBD1,TRBJ1-1,once,TGTGCCAGCAGCCCGGACAGGAGTGTGACCACTGAAGCTTTCTTT,CASSPDRSVTTEAFF